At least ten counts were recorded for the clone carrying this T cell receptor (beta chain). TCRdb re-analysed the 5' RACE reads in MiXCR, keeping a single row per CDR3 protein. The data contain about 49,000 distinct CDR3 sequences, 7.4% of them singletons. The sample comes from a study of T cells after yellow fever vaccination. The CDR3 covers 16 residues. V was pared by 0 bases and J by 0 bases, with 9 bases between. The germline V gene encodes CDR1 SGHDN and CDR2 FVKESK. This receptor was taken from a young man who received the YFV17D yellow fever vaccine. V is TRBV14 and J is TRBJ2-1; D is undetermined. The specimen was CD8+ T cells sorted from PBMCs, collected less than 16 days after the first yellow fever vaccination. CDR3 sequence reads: CASSQDIWSSYNEQFF. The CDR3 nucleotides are TGTGCCAGCAGCCAAGATATCTGGAGCTCCTACAATGAGCAGTTCTTC.